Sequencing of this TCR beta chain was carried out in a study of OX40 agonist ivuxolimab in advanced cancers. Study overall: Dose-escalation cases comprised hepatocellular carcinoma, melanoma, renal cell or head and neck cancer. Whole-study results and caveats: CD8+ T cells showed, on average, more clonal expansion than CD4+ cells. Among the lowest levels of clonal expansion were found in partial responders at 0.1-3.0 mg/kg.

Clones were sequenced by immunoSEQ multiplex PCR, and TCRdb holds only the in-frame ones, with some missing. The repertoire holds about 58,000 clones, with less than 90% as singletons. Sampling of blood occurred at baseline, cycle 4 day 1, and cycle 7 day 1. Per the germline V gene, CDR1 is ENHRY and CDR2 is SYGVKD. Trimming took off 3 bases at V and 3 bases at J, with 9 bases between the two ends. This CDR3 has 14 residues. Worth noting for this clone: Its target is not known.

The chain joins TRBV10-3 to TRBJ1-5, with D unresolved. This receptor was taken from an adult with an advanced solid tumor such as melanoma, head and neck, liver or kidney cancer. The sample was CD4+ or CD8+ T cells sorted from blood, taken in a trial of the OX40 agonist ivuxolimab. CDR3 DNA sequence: TGTGCCATCAGTGAAAATCCGGACAATCAGCCCCAGCATTTT. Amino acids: CAISENPDNQPQHF.